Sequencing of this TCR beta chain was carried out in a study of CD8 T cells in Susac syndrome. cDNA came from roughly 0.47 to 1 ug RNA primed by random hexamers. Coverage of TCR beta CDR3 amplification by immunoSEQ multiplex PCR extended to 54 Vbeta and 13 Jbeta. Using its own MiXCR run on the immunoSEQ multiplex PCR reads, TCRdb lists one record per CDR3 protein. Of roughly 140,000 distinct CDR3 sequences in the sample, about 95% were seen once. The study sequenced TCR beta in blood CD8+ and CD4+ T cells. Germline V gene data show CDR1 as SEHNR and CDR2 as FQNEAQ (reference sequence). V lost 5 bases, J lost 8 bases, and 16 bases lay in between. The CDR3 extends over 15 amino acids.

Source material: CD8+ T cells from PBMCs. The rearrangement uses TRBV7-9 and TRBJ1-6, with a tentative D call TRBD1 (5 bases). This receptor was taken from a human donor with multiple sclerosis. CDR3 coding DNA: TGTGCCAGCAGCCTATCCGGGACCCTCGATTCACCCCTCCACTTT. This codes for CASSLSGTLDSPLHF.